The source of this T cell receptor (beta chain) is a study of shared clonotypes between healthy human individuals. Findings of the study overall: In general, naive subsets displayed greater estimated richness than memory subsets did.

The method was immunoSEQ multiplex PCR; TCRdb's version includes in-frame clones alone and lacks a portion of them. Of 2 million to 2.5 million clones listed, approximately 93% are singletons. In regard to this clone: Its cognate antigen is unknown.

Germline CDR1 and CDR2: SNHLY and FYNNEI. CDR3 size: 13 residues. The V segment lost 6 bases and the J segment 5 bases; nucleotides outside the gene matches: 4. The genes are TRBV2 and TRBJ1-2; 9 positions match TRBD1. The sequencing sample was made of naive CD4+ T cells from PBMCs. Subset of the sample: CD45RA+ positively selected. The TCR sequence derives from a man between 18 and 29 years old in good health. Some clones in this sample may be carry-over from other donors' samples. This CDR3 is CASSAGTGYGYTF. DNA for the CDR3: TGTGCCAGCAGCGCAGGGACAGGGTATGGCTACACCTTC.